This T cell receptor (beta chain) came from a study of CD8 T cells in ankylosing spondylitis. Trimming left V 2 bases short and J 0 bases short, with 17 bases between. Germline V gene lookup returns CDR1 MGHRA and CDR2 YSYEKL. The CDR3 is made up of 18 amino acids. This clonotype was found many times. TCR beta libraries were made by quantitative 5'-RACE with molecular barcodes. MiXCR, run by TCRdb on the 5' RACE reads, gives a single entry per CDR3 protein. The sample holds roughly 230,000 distinct CDR3 sequences, about 10% seen once. The TCR sequence derives from a male donor with ankylosing spondylitis or in good health (not recorded which). The chain links TRBV4-1 to TRBJ1-5; D is undetermined. Sequences were obtained from blood, either unsorted or a sorted T cell fraction (not recorded which). The CDR3 is CASSQRQWSRDSNQPQHF. The CDR3, as DNA: TGCGCCAGCAGCCAACGACAATGGTCGAGAGATAGCAATCAGCCCCAGCATTTT.